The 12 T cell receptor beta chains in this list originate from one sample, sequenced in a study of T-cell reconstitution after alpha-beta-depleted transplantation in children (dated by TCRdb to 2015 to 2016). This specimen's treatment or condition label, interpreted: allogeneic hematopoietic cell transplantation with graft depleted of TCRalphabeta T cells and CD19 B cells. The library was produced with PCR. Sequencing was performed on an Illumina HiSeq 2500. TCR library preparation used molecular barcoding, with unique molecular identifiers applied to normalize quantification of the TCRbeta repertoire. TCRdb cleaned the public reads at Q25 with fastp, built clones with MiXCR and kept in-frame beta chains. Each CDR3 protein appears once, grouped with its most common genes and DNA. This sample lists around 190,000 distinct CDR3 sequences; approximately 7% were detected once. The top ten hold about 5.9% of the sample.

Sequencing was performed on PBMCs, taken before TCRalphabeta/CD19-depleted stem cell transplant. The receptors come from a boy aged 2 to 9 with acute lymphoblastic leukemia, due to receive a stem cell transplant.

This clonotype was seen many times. CDR3 region: CSAQTAGGPQETQYF. Written as DNA, the CDR3 is TGCAGTGCTCAGACGGCGGGAGGCCCCCAAGAGACCCAGTACTTC. This rearrangement joins TRBV20-1 to TRBJ2-5; 8 positions match TRBD2. CDR1 is DFQATT, CDR2 SNEGSKA, per germline (reference sequence). The ends lost 5 bases at V and 1 base at J; junction bases unmatched: 9. The CDR3 is 15 amino acids.

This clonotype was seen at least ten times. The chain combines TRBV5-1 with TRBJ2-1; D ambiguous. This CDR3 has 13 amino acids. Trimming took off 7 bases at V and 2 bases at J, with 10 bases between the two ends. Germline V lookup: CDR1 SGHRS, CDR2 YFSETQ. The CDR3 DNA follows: TGCGCCAGCCGTTCTCTAGCCTACAATGAGCAGTTCTTC. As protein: CASRSLAYNEQFF.

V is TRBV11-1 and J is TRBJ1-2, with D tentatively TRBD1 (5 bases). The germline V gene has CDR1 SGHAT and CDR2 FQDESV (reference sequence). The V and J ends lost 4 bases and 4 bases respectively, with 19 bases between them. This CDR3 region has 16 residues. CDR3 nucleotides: TGTGCCAGCAGCTCTGGTCCTTCCTTCAGGGCCTATGGCTACACCTTC. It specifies CASSSGPSFRAYGYTF.

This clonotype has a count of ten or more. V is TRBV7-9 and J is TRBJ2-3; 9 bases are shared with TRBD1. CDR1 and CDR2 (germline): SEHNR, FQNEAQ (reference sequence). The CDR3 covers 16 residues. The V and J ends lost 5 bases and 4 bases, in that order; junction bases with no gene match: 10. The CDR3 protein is CASSETRTGDPDTQYF. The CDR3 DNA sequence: TGTGCCAGCAGCGAAACCCGGACAGGGGACCCAGATACGCAGTATTTT. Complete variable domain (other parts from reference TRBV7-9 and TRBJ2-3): DTGVSQNPRHKITKRGQNVTFRCDPISEHNRLYWYRQTLGQGPEFLTYFQNEAQLEKSRLLSDRFSAERPKGSFSTLEIQRTEQGDSAMYLCASSETRTGDPDTQYFGPGTRLTVL.

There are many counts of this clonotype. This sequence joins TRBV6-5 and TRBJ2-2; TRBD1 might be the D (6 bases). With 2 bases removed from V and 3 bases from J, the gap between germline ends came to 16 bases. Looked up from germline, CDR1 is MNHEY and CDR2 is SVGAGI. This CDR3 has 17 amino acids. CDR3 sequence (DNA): TGTGCCAGCAGTTACGCTGCAGGGGTCATTCACACCGGGGAGCTGTTTTTT. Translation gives CASSYAAGVIHTGELFF.

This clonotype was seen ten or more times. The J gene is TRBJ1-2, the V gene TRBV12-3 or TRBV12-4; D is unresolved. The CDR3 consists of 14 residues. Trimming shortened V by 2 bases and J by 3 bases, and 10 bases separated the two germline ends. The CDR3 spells CASSLSQTHYGYTF. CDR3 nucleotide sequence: TGTGCCAGCAGTTTATCACAGACCCACTATGGCTACACCTTC.

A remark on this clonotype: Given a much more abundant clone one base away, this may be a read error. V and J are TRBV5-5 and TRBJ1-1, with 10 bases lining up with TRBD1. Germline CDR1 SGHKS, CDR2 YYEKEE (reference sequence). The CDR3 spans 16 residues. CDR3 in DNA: TGTGCCACCAGCTTGGACAGGGGGTTTTCGGGGACTGAAGCTTTCTTT. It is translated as CATSLDRGFSGTEAFF.

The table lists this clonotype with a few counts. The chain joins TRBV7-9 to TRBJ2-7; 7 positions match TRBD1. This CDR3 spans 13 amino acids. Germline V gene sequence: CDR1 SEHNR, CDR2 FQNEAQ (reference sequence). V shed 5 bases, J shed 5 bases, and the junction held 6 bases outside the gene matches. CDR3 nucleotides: TGTGCCAGCAGCCCATACAGGGGAAACGAGCAGTACTTC. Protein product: CASSPYRGNEQYF.

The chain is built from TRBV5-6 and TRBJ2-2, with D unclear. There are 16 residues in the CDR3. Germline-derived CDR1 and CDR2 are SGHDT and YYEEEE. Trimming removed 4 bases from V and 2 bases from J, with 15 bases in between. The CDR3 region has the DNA TGTGCCAGCAGCGCCAGGACGGAGATTAACACCGGGGAGCTGTTTTTT. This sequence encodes CASSARTEINTGELFF.

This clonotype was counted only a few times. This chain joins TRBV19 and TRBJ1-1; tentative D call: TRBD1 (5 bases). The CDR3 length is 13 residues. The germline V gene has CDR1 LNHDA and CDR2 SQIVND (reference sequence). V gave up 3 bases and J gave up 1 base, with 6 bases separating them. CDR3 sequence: CASSIRANTEAFF. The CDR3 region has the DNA TGTGCCAGTAGTATCAGGGCGAACACTGAAGCTTTCTTT. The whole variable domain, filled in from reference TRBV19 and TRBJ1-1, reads DGGITQSPKYLFRKEGQNVTLSCEQNLNHDAMYWYRQDPGQGLRLIYYSQIVNDFQKGDIAEGYSVSREKKESFPLTVTSAQKNPTAFYLCASSIRANTEAFFGQGTRLTVV.

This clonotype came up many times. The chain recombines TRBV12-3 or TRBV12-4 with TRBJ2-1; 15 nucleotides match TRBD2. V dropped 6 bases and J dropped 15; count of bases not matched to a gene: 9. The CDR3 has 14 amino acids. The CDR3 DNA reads TGTGCCAGCAGCCGGGGACTAGCGGGGGGTAGACGGTTCTTC. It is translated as CASSRGLAGGRRFF.

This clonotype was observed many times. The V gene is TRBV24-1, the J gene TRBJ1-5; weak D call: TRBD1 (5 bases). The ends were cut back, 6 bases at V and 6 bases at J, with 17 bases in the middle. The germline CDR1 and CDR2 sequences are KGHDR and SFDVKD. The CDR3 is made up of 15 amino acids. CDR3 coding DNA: TGTGCCACCAGTCGATTTATGGGGGGATGTCAGCCCCAGCATTTT. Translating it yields CATSRFMGGCQPQHF.